The 20 T cell receptor beta chains presented below share a single source sample, sequenced in a study of cytomegalovirus exposure and HLA in healthy donors listed by TCRdb under 2017. Library preparation employed the immunoSEQ multiplex PCR assay. For the multiplex PCR, a mixture combining 60 forward primers for TCR Vbeta segments and 13 reverse primers for TCR Jbeta segments was used. TCRdb re-hosts the immuneACCESS table, in-frame sequences only. Its copies lack some clones; in the studies checked, an unresolved V gene accounts for under half of them, and the cause for the rest is not known. The sample table records 130,000 or so clones; over 60% of these occur just once. The ten largest account for roughly 1.6% of the sample. The sample comprised PBMCs. These receptor sequences come from a female donor in good health and CMV-seronegative.

This rearrangement joins TRBV5-1 to TRBJ2-7, with 13 bases that match TRBD2. The CDR3 has 17 residues. The junction had 12 bases not matched to a gene; V was cut back by 4 bases and J by 5 bases. CDR1 and CDR2 (germline): SGHRS, YFSETQ. The CDR3: CASSGLAGAGAKNEQYF. CDR3 DNA sequence: TGCGCCAGCAGCGGACTAGCGGGGGCGGGAGCTAAGAACGAGCAGTACTTC.

This chain uses TRBV18 with TRBJ1-2; TRBD1 is a possible D gene (5 bases). V shed 3 bases and J shed 4 bases, with 15 bases lying between them. The CDR3 is 15 residues long. Germline CDR1 KGHSH, CDR2 LQKENI. The CDR3 region is CASSPQRTQLYGYTF. CDR3 nucleotide sequence: TGTGCCAGCTCACCCCAGAGGACACAGCTCTATGGCTACACCTTC.

The chain has TRBV7-8 and TRBJ2-7; 7 nucleotides agree with TRBD2. With V trimmed by 6 bases and J by 1 base, 9 bases remained unmatched. CDR3 length: 15 amino acids. CDR1 and CDR2 from the germline V gene are SGHVS and FQNEAQ. CDR3 residues: CASRLIAGLSYEQYF. As DNA, the CDR3 is TGTGCCAGCAGGCTTATAGCGGGCCTTTCCTACGAGCAGTACTTC.

The chain has TRBV19 and TRBJ2-5, with D perhaps matching TRBD2 (5 bases). Trimming took off 3 bases at V and 0 bases at J, with 14 bases between the two ends. The CDR3 extends over 16 amino acids. Germline V gives CDR1 LNHDA, CDR2 SQIVND (reference sequence). CDR3 sequence reads: CASSMSGWGYQETQYF. The CDR3 nucleotides read TGTGCCAGTAGTATGTCGGGGTGGGGATACCAAGAGACCCAGTACTTC.

This clone was counted once. Germline and junction disagree at one end, which may indicate a read error. The rearrangement links TRBV9 to TRBJ1-3, with 8 nucleotides matching TRBD1. Germline CDR1 SGDLS, CDR2 YYNGEE. The CDR3 is made up of 13 amino acids. The CDR3 DNA is TGTGCCAGCAGTGGGGGACAGGTTTCGCAGAGCCATTTT. Protein sequence: CASSGGQVSQSHF.

The J gene is TRBJ2-7, the V gene TRBV4-1; 9 bases map to TRBD1. This CDR3 comprises 15 residues. V lost 3 bases and J lost 4; bases outside the gene matches: 7. Germline assignment: CDR1 MGHRA and CDR2 YSYEKL. In DNA form, the CDR3 reads TGCGCCAGCAGCCACGCGGGACAGGGTTCGTACGAGCAGTACTTC. It yields the protein CASSHAGQGSYEQYF.

This chain joins TRBV7-9 and TRBJ1-4, with D possibly matching TRBD1 (6 bases). The CDR3 has 15 residues. The germline CDR1 and CDR2 sequences are SEHNR and FQNEAQ (reference sequence). Deletions cut 3 bases from V and 5 bases from J, with 13 bases between. CDR3 region: CASSLRGGANEKLFF. The CDR3 DNA is TGTGCCAGCAGCTTGCGAGGGGGGGCCAATGAAAAACTGTTTTTT.

The chain links TRBV14 to TRBJ2-2; a weak D match, TRBD2 (6 bases). Germline values: CDR1 SGHDN, CDR2 FVKESK. The V end lost 4 bases, the J end lost 7 bases, and 22 bases lay between the germline ends. CDR3 size: 17 residues. The CDR3 DNA sequence: TGTGCCAGCAGCCGAATTACCAGGACTACATGGGTCGGGGAGCTGTTTTTT. Its protein product is CASSRITRTTWVGELFF. Drawing the rest from reference TRBV14 and TRBJ2-2, the complete variable domain is EAGVTQFPSHSVIEKGQTVTLRCDPISGHDNLYWYRRVMGKEIKFLLHFVKESKQDESGMPNNRFLAERTGGTYSTLKVQPAELEDSGVYFCASSRITRTTWVGELFFGEGSRLTVL.

This clone has just a few counts. This chain joins TRBV28 and TRBJ1-1, with 9 bases that match TRBD1. Trimming at V came to 6 bases and at J to 3 bases, leaving 5 bases not matched to a gene. Germline loops: CDR1 MDHEN, CDR2 SYDVKM. The CDR3 contains 14 residues. CDR3 protein: CASSTTGGHTEAFF. Written as DNA, the CDR3 is TGTGCCAGCAGCACGACAGGGGGTCACACTGAAGCTTTCTTT.

V and J are TRBV18 and TRBJ2-1; D is undetermined. Germline CDR1 KGHSH, CDR2 LQKENI. Trimming shortened V by 0 bases and J by 3 bases, and 18 bases separated the two germline ends. This CDR3 contains 18 residues. DNA of the CDR3: TGTGCCAGCTCACCACCGGGCCGTTCTTCCTTCATCTACAATGAGCAGTTCTTC. Translating gives CASSPPGRSSFIYNEQFF.

In this sample, this clone turned up once. The J gene is TRBJ1-2, the V gene TRBV6-1; the D is unclear. The CDR3 is made up of 15 amino acids. V lost 1 base to trimming and J lost 6 bases, with 15 bases between them. Germline CDR1 is MNHNS and CDR2 is SASEGT. The CDR3 spells CASSEVPADMDGYTF. The CDR3 bases are TGTGCCAGCAGTGAAGTCCCCGCCGACATGGATGGCTACACCTTC.

The genes are TRBV7-9 and TRBJ1-5, with TRBD1 matching 10 bases. CDR3 length: 17 amino acids. V was clipped by 1 base and J by 7 bases; unmatched bases: 10. The germline CDR1 and CDR2 sequences are SEHNR and FQNEAQ (reference sequence). The CDR3 reads CASSLGLGQGGAQPQHF. The CDR3 DNA is TGTGCCAGCAGCTTAGGCCTAGGACAGGGGGGAGCACAGCCCCAGCATTTT.

This rearrangement joins TRBV4-1 to TRBJ2-7, with 9 nucleotides matching TRBD2. The length of the CDR3 is 17 residues. Losses at the gene ends were 0 bases for V and 3 bases for J; bases not matched to a gene: 9. Germline CDR1 is MGHRA and CDR2 is YSYEKL. CDR3 region: CASSQEPSGNSLYEQYF. CDR3 bases: TGCGCCAGCAGCCAAGAACCTAGCGGGAACTCGCTCTACGAGCAGTACTTC.

V and J are TRBV14 and TRBJ2-7; the match to TRBD1 covers 7 bases. Losses at the gene ends were 5 bases for V and 4 bases for J; bases not matched to a gene: 11. The CDR3 length is 15 residues. Per germline, CDR1 SGHDN and CDR2 FVKESK. The CDR3 DNA reads TGTGCCAGCAGCATCCGGGACAGTGCATTTTACGAGCAGTACTTC. Encoded protein: CASSIRDSAFYEQYF.

The chain links TRBV6-5 to TRBJ2-7; possible D gene TRBD1, 6 bases. The germline CDR1 and CDR2 sequences are MNHEY and SVGAGI. Trimming took off 2 bases at V and 7 bases at J, with 18 bases between the two ends. The CDR3 totals 15 residues. The CDR3 loop is CASSYMGAREWEQYF. The CDR3 bases are TGTGCCAGCAGTTACATGGGGGCAAGGGAATGGGAGCAGTACTTC.

The chain uses TRBV2 and TRBJ1-5; 8 bases map to TRBD1. After removal of 6 bases from V and 7 bases from J, the junction contained 11 bases not matched to a gene. Looked up from germline, CDR1 is SNHLY and CDR2 is FYNNEI. This CDR3 is built from 15 residues. The DNA of the CDR3 is TGTGCCAGCAGCCCACAGGGGGAGAGGAACCAGCCCCAGCATTTT. It yields the protein CASSPQGERNQPQHF.

This chain joins TRBV10-2 and TRBJ2-7; a weak D match, TRBD1 (6 bases). The CDR3 runs 16 residues. CDR1 and CDR2 (germline): WSHSY, SAAADI. V lost 4 bases and J 6 bases, leaving 22 bases between the germline ends. CDR3 residues: CASSGGTGPQVGEQYF. DNA of the CDR3: TGCGCCAGCAGTGGTGGCACAGGGCCTCAAGTGGGCGAGCAGTACTTC.

The V and J genes are TRBV11-2 and TRBJ2-7; TRBD2 agrees at 7 bases. The CDR3 covers 14 residues. The germline V gene encodes CDR1 SGHAT and CDR2 FQNNGV. V dropped 1 base and J dropped 12; count of bases not matched to a gene: 12. In DNA, the CDR3 is TGTGCCAGCAGCTTAGGACGGGGTAGGGCTAGCGGGTACTTC. It codes for CASSLGRGRASGYF.

V gene TRBV12-5 combines with J gene TRBJ2-7; D might be TRBD1 (5 bases). CDR3 size: 13 residues. Looked up from germline, CDR1 is LGHNT and CDR2 is FRNRAP. V lost 4 bases, J lost 0 bases, and 7 bases lay in between. DNA of the CDR3: TGTGCTAGTGGTTATGACAGCTCCTACGAGCAGTACTTC. This gives the protein CASGYDSSYEQYF. The full variable domain, in which reference TRBV12-5 and TRBJ2-7 provide the parts outside the CDR3, is DARVTQTPRHKVTEMGQEVTMRCQPILGHNTVFWYRQTMMQGLELLAYFRNRAPLDDSGMPKDRFSAEMPDATLATLKIQPSEPRDSAVYFCASGYDSSYEQYFGPGTRLTVT.

The chain has TRBV7-3 and TRBJ2-7, with 9 bases matching TRBD2. Germline CDR1 is SGHTA and CDR2 is FQGTGA. The CDR3 spans 15 residues. Trimming removed 2 bases from V and 1 base from J; junction bases left unmatched: 3. The CDR3 DNA reads as TGTGCCAGCAGCTTAGGACTAGCGTTGTCCTACGAGCAGTACTTC. Amino acid sequence: CASSLGLALSYEQYF. The entire variable domain, with the rest obtained from reference TRBV7-3 and TRBJ2-7, is as follows: GAGVSQTPSNKVTEKGKYVELRCDPISGHTALYWYRQSLGQGPEFLIYFQGTGAADDSGLPNDRFFAVRPEGSVSTLKIQRTERGDSAVYLCASSLGLALSYEQYFGPGTRLTVT.